Following are 17 T cell receptor beta chains from one sample sequenced in a study of cytomegalovirus exposure and HLA in healthy donors. Sequencing used immunoSEQ multiplex PCR; TCRdb keeps in-frame clones, though not all of them. The sample lists about 49,000 clones, 92% occurring once. The material sequenced was PBMCs. These TCRs come from a man between 18 and 29 years old in good health and CMV-seronegative.

The chain combines TRBV18 with TRBJ2-7; 8 bases align to TRBD1. The CDR3 is 16 amino acids. CDR1 and CDR2 from the germline V gene are KGHSH and LQKENI. Trimming took 3 bases from V and 0 from J; bases not matched to a gene: 7. This chain's CDR3 is CASSPRQGFSSYEQYF. CDR3 sequence (DNA): TGTGCCAGCTCACCTAGACAGGGGTTCAGCTCCTACGAGCAGTACTTC. The variable domain in full, completed from reference TRBV18 and TRBJ2-7, reads NAGVMQNPRHLVRRRGQEARLRCSPMKGHSHVYWYRQLPEEGLKFMVYLQKENIIDESGMPKERFSAEFPKEGPSILRIQQVVRGDSAAYFCASSPRQGFSSYEQYFGPGTRLTVT.

The rearrangement uses TRBV15 and TRBJ2-7; TRBD1 is a possible D gene (6 bases). Germline V CDR1 and CDR2: LNHNV, YYDKDF (reference sequence). Trimming removed 1 base at V and 2 bases at J, with 18 bases between. CDR3 size: 17 residues. CDR3 loop: CATSRVPDRFRTYEQYF. In DNA form, the CDR3 reads TGTGCCACCAGCAGAGTTCCGGACAGATTCCGTACCTACGAGCAGTACTTC.

This chain links TRBV7-2 with TRBJ2-3; D may be TRBD1 (5 bases). CDR1 and CDR2 (germline): SGHTA, FQGNSA. V dropped 3 bases and J dropped 4 bases, with 14 bases sitting between them. This CDR3 spans 15 amino acids. The CDR3 protein is CASSLAGLGADTQYF. The CDR3 coding sequence is TGTGCCAGCAGCTTGGCCGGGCTAGGGGCAGATACGCAGTATTTT. The full variable domain, completed using reference TRBV7-2 and TRBJ2-3, is GAGVSQSPSNKVTEKGKDVELRCDPISGHTALYWYRQSLGQGLEFLIYFQGNSAPDKSGLPSDRFSAERTGGSVSTLTIQRTQQEDSAVYLCASSLAGLGADTQYFGPGTRLTVL.

The V and J genes are TRBV2 and TRBJ1-1; weak D call: TRBD1 (5 bases). CDR1 is SNHLY, CDR2 FYNNEI, per germline. This CDR3 has 11 amino acids. Trimming cost V 7 bases and J 5 bases, with 8 bases left between them. The CDR3 protein is CASTGYTEAFF. Written as DNA, the CDR3 is TGTGCCAGCACAGGGTATACTGAAGCTTTCTTT. The full variable domain, in which reference TRBV2 and TRBJ1-1 provide the parts outside the CDR3, is EPEVTQTPSHQVTQMGQEVILRCVPISNHLYFYWYRQILGQKVEFLVSFYNNEISEKSEIFDDQFSVERPDGSNFTLKIRSTKLEDSAMYFCASTGYTEAFFGQGTRLTVV.

The chain is built from TRBV9 and TRBJ2-7; D uncertain. CDR1 and CDR2 from the germline V gene are SGDLS and YYNGEE. V gave up 3 bases and J gave up 6 bases, with 13 bases separating them. This CDR3 contains 13 residues. The chain's CDR3 is CASSGSIPGEQYF. In DNA, the CDR3 is TGTGCCAGCAGCGGTTCTATACCGGGCGAGCAGTACTTC. Based on the CDR3 plus reference TRBV9 and TRBJ2-7, the full variable domain is DSGVTQTPKHLITATGQRVTLRCSPRSGDLSVYWYQQSLDQGLQFLIQYYNGEERAKGNILERFSAQQFPDLHSELNLSSLELGDSALYFCASSGSIPGEQYFGPGTRLTVT.

The chain links TRBV29-1 to TRBJ2-7; tentative D call: TRBD2 (6 bases). The CDR3 length is 12 residues. The V end lost 3 bases, the J end lost 6 bases, and 12 bases lay between the germline ends. Germline V gene data show CDR1 as SQVTM and CDR2 as ANQGSEA. This CDR3 reads CSVEEGASEQYF. The CDR3, as DNA: TGCAGCGTTGAGGAGGGAGCTTCCGAGCAGTACTTC.

The chain uses TRBV7-3 and TRBJ2-1; D unclear. Germline lookup yields CDR1 SGHTA and CDR2 FQGTGA. The CDR3 runs to 13 residues. The germline V and J ends were trimmed by 3 bases and 4 bases, with 7 bases remaining between them. This chain's CDR3 is CASSFSDYNEQFF. The CDR3 DNA reads as TGTGCCAGCAGCTTCTCAGATTACAATGAGCAGTTCTTC. Drawing the rest from reference TRBV7-3 and TRBJ2-1, the complete variable domain is GAGVSQTPSNKVTEKGKYVELRCDPISGHTALYWYRQSLGQGPEFLIYFQGTGAADDSGLPNDRFFAVRPEGSVSTLKIQRTERGDSAVYLCASSFSDYNEQFFGPGTRLTVL.

This CDR3 is CASSPIAFREGQYF. Written as DNA, the CDR3 is TGCGCCAGCAGCCCTATTGCATTCAGGGAGGGGCAGTACTTC. This sequence joins TRBV5-1 and TRBJ2-7; 7 bases match TRBD2. Germline lookup yields CDR1 SGHRS and CDR2 YFSETQ. The CDR3 covers 14 residues. V was clipped by 4 bases and J by 9 bases; unmatched bases: 13.

V and J are TRBV19 and TRBJ1-5; D is possibly TRBD1 (5 bases). Deletions cut 7 bases from V and 1 base from J, with 11 bases between. Germline-derived CDR1 and CDR2 are LNHDA and SQIVND (reference sequence). The CDR3 extends over 14 amino acids. CDR3 residues: CASTGPRSNQPQHF. CDR3 nucleotides: TGTGCCAGTACAGGGCCACGGAGCAATCAGCCCCAGCATTTT.

The chain uses TRBV7-7 and TRBJ2-7, with TRBD2 matching 10 bases. Trimming cost V 2 bases and J 7 bases; bases outside gene matches: 5. The CDR3 sequence is 14 residues long. CDR1 and CDR2 (germline): SSHAT, FNYEAQ (reference sequence). The CDR3: CASSLNLAGEEQYF. CDR3 bases: TGTGCCAGCAGCTTAAACCTAGCGGGAGAGGAGCAGTACTTC.

The chain couples TRBV6-5 to TRBJ2-7, with 11 positions matching TRBD1. Germline CDR1 MNHEY, CDR2 SVGAGI. The CDR3 has 14 amino acids. J was trimmed by 6 bases and V by 2 bases; bases with no gene match: 3. CDR3 DNA: TGTGCCAGCAGTTACGGAGGACAGGGGGCCGAGCAGTACTTC. Translating gives CASSYGGQGAEQYF.

This chain joins TRBV27 and TRBJ1-4; TRBD1 is a possible D gene (6 bases). Germline V lookup: CDR1 MNHEY, CDR2 SMNVEV (reference sequence). The CDR3 loop spans 16 amino acids. Trimming took off 3 bases at V and 8 bases at J, with 19 bases between the two ends. CDR3 in amino acids: CASSLSGEALTEKLFF. The CDR3 DNA reads as TGTGCCAGCAGTTTGTCAGGGGAAGCCCTTACCGAAAAACTGTTTTTT.

The chain combines TRBV5-1 with TRBJ2-7, with a tentative D call TRBD2 (6 bases). The CDR3 has 14 residues. Germline V gene sequence: CDR1 SGHRS, CDR2 YFSETQ. Trimming took off 4 bases at V and 5 bases at J, with 16 bases between the two ends. Here the CDR3 DNA reads TGCGCCAGCAGCACTACACCGGACTACGACGAGCAGTACTTC. Its translation is CASSTTPDYDEQYF.

V and J are TRBV11-3 and TRBJ2-5, with TRBD1 as a possible D gene (6 bases). V was clipped by 1 base and J by 4 bases, with 13 bases between them. The CDR3 loop spans 15 amino acids. CDR1 and CDR2 (germline): SGHNT, YENEEA. The CDR3 DNA reads as TGTGCCAGCAGCTTAGGAGGGGGTCAGGGAGAGACCCAGTACTTC. Its protein product is CASSLGGGQGETQYF.

This sequence joins TRBV28 and TRBJ2-5, with 8 bases lining up with TRBD1. CDR1 and CDR2 from the germline V gene are MDHEN and SYDVKM. The CDR3 is made up of 17 amino acids. Trimming removed 5 bases from V and 4 bases from J; junction bases left unmatched: 15. Here the CDR3 reads CASSPQSFRGRGETQYF. Here the CDR3 DNA reads TGTGCCAGCAGTCCCCAGTCTTTCAGGGGGCGCGGAGAGACCCAGTACTTC.

The chain is built from TRBV29-1 and TRBJ2-3; 9 bases line up with TRBD2. This CDR3 is built from 13 residues. With 6 bases clipped from V and 5 bases from J, the junction kept 6 bases outside the gene matches. Germline V gene data show CDR1 as SQVTM and CDR2 as ANQGSEA. In nucleotides, the CDR3 is TGCAGCGTGGTAGCGGGAGTAAGAGATACGCAGTATTTT. Translated: CSVVAGVRDTQYF.

The table lists this clone with a few counts. Mismatch with germline at one junction end may stem from a read error. The chain is built from TRBV7-2 and TRBJ2-1, with 11 bases aligning to TRBD2. This CDR3 spans 12 amino acids. Germline V gives CDR1 SGHTA, CDR2 FQGNSA. The CDR3: CASSPGTSGLVF. DNA for the CDR3: TGTGCCAGCAGCCCAGGGACTAGCGGCCTGGTCTTC. The full variable domain, completed using reference TRBV7-2 and TRBJ2-1, is GAGVSQSPSNKVTEKGKDVELRCDPISGHTALYWYRQSLGQGLEFLIYFQGNSAPDKSGLPSDRFSAERTGGSVSTLTIQRTQQEDSAVYLCASSPGTSGLVFGPGTRLTVL.